This T cell receptor (beta chain) was captured by sequencing in a study of blood T cell repertoires in COVID-19. About the study: Spain, Italy and the United States supplied samples that represented acute and convalescent COVID-19. PBMCs, B-cell-depleted T cells, or T cells were the source of the cDNA or gDNA that made up the material.

How the authors handled the data: The assay estimated nucleated cells by amplifying reference gene primers. Clones were read by immunoSEQ multiplex PCR, and TCRdb kept only the in-frame ones, dropping some. That table gives V, J and clone size, and the DNA gave D and trimming. Here the sample spans fewer than 200,000 clones, under 80% being singletons. The germline V and J ends were trimmed by 5 bases and 8 bases, with 8 bases remaining between them. Germline CDR1 is SGHAT and CDR2 is FQNNGV. CDR3 size: 11 residues. This clone occurred a few times. The chain is built from TRBV11-2 and TRBJ2-3; D uncertain. The sample comprised peripheral blood. The TCR sequence derives from a woman aged 80 or over with acute or convalescent COVID-19. In nucleotides, the CDR3 is TGTGCCAGCAGCCCCCGCGGTACGCAGTATTTT. It codes for CASSPRGTQYF.